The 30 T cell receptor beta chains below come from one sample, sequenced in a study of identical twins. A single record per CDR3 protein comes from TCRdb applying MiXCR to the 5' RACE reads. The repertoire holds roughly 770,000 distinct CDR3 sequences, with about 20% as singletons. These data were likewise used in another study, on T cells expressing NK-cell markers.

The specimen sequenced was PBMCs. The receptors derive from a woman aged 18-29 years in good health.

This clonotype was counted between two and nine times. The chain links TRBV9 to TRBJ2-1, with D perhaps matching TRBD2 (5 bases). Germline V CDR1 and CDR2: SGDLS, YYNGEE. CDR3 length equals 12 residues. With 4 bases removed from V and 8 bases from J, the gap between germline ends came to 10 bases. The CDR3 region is CASSLSEYEQFF. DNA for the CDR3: TGTGCCAGCAGCCTTAGCGAATATGAGCAGTTCTTC.

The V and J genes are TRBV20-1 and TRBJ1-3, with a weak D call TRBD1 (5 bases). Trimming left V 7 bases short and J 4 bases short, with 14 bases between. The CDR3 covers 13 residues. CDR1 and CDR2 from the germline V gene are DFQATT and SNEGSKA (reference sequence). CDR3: CSVGALGGNTIYF. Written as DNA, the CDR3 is TGCAGTGTAGGGGCTTTAGGGGGAAACACCATATATTTT.

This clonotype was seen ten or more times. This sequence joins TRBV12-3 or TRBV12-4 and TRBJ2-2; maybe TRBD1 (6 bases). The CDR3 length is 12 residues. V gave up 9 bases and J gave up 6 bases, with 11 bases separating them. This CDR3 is CASHRESGELFF. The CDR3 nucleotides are TGTGCCAGTCACAGGGAGTCCGGGGAGCTGTTTTTT.

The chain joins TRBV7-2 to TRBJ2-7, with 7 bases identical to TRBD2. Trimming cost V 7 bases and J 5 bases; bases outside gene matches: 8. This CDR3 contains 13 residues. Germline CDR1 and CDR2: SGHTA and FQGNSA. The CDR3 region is CASKGREKHEQYF. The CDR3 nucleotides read TGTGCCAGCAAAGGGCGGGAGAAACACGAGCAGTACTTC.

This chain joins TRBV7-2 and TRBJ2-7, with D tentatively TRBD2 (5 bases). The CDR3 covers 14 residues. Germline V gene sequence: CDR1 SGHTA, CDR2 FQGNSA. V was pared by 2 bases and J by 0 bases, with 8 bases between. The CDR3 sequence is CASSLPGYSYEQYF. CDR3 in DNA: TGTGCCAGCAGCTTACCGGGATACTCCTACGAGCAGTACTTC. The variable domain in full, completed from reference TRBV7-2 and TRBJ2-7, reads GAGVSQSPSNKVTEKGKDVELRCDPISGHTALYWYRQSLGQGLEFLIYFQGNSAPDKSGLPSDRFSAERTGGSVSTLTIQRTQQEDSAVYLCASSLPGYSYEQYFGPGTRLTVT.

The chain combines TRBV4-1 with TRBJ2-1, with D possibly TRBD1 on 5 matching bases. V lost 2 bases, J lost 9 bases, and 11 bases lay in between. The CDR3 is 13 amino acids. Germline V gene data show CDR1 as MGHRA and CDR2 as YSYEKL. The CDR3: CASSQPRVREQFF. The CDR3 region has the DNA TGCGCCAGCAGCCAACCCAGGGTGCGTGAGCAGTTCTTC.

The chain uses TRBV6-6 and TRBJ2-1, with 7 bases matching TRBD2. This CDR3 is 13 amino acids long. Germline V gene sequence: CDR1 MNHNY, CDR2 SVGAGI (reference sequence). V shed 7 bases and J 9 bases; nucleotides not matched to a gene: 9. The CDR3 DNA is TGTGCCAGCACCGACTGGGGGGGTACTGAGCAGTTCTTC. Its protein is CASTDWGGTEQFF.

CDR3 amino acids: CASSERAAVNTEAFF. As DNA, the CDR3 is TGTGCCAGCAGTGAAAGGGCGGCCGTGAACACTGAAGCTTTCTTT. The chain combines TRBV2 with TRBJ1-1; D is unresolved. The CDR3 extends over 15 amino acids. The V gene's germline CDR1 is SNHLY and CDR2 FYNNEI. V was trimmed by 2 bases and J by 0 bases, leaving 10 bases between them.

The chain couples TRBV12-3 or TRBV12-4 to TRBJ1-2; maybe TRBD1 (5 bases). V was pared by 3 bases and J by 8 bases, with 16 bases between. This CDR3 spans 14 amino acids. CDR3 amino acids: CASSFQRGKEGYTF. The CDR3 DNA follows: TGTGCCAGCAGTTTCCAAAGGGGCAAGGAGGGCTACACCTTC.

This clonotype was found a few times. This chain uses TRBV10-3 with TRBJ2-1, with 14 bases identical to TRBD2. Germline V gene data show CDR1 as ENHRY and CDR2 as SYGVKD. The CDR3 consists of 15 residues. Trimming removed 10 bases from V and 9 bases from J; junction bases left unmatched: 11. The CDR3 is CATQTSGGAEGEQFF. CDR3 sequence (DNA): TGTGCCACCCAGACTAGCGGGGGGGCCGAGGGTGAGCAGTTCTTC.

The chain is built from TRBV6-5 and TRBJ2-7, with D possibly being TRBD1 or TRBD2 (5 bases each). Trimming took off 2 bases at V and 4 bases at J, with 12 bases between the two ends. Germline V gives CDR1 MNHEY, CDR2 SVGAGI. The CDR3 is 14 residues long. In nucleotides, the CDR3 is TGTGCCAGCAGTTACGGGGGAAGTTGGTACGAGCAGTACTTC. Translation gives CASSYGGSWYEQYF.

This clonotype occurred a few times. The CDR3 region has the DNA TGCAGTGCTAGAGATATCCCCCGGGCGGGTATCACAGATACGCAGTATTTT. Protein: CSARDIPRAGITDTQYF. The chain joins TRBV20-1 to TRBJ2-3; perhaps TRBD2 as D (5 bases). This CDR3 region has 17 residues. Germline V gene sequence: CDR1 DFQATT, CDR2 SNEGSKA (reference sequence). V was cut by 0 bases and J by 2 bases, with 18 bases left in between.

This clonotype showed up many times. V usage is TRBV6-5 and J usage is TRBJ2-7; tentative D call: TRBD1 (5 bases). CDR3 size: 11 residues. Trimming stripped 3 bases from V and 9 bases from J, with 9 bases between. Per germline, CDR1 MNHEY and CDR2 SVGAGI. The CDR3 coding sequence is TGTGCCAGCAGTTATGGGGCGAGGCAGTACTTC. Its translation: CASSYGARQYF.

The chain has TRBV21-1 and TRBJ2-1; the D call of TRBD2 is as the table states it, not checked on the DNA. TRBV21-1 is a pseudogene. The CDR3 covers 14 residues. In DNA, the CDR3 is TGTGCCAGCAGCCTCAGTAAGGAGGACAATGAGCAGTTCTTC. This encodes CASSLSKEDNEQFF.

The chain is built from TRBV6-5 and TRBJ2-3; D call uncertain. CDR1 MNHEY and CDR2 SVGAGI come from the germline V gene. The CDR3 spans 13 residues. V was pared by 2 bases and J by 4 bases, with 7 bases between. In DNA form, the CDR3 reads TGTGCCAGCAGTTACCAGCTGGCAGATACGCAGTATTTT. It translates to CASSYQLADTQYF.

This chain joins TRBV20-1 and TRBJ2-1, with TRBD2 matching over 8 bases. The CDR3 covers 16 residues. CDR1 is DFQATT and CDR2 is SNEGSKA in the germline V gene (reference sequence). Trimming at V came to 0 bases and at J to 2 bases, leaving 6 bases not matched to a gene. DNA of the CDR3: TGCAGTGCTAGAGATATTACTAGCGGTACCTACAATGAGCAGTTCTTC. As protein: CSARDITSGTYNEQFF.

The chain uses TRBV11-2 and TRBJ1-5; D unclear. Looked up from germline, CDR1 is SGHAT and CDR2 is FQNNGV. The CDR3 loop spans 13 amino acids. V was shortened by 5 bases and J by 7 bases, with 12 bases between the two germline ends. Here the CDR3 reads CASSPSLVQPQHF. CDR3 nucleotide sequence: TGTGCCAGCAGCCCCTCCCTCGTGCAGCCCCAGCATTTT.

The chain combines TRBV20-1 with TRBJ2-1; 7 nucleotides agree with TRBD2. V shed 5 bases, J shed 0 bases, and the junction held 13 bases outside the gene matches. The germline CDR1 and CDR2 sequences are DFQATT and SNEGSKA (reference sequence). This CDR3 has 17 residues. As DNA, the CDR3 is TGCAGTGCTCGACTGATGGTGGGCGGGAGCTCCTACAATGAGCAGTTCTTC. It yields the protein CSARLMVGGSSYNEQFF.

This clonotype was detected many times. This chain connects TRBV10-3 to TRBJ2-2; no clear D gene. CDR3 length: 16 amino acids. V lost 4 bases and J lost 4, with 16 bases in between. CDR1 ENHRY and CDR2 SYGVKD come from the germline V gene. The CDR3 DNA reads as TGTGCCATCAGTGTTACGATAGCCGGCGGCACCGGGGAGCTGTTTTTT. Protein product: CAISVTIAGGTGELFF.

The CDR3 reads CASGAGEEIRTGELFF. CDR3 nucleotide sequence: TGTGCCAGCGGTGCCGGTGAGGAGATCCGAACGGGGGAGCTGTTTTTT. The chain combines TRBV5-5 with TRBJ2-2; D is undetermined. CDR1 is SGHKS and CDR2 is YYEKEE in the germline V gene (reference sequence). Between the trimmed V and J ends, which lost 7 bases and 8 bases, there was a span of 24 bases. CDR3 length: 16 amino acids.

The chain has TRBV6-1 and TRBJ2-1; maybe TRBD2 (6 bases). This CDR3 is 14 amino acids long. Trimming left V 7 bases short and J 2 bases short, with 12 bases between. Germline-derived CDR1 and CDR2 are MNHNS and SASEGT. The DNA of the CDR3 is TGTGCCAGCAACCCCGGAGGGGCCTACAATGAGCAGTTCTTC. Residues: CASNPGGAYNEQFF.

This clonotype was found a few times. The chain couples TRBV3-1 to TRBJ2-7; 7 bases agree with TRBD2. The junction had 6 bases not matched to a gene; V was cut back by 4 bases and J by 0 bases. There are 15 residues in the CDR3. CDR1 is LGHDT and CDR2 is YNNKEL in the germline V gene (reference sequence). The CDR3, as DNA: TGTGCCAGCAGCCTATCGACGGGGGGCTCCTACGAGCAGTACTTC. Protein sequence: CASSLSTGGSYEQYF.

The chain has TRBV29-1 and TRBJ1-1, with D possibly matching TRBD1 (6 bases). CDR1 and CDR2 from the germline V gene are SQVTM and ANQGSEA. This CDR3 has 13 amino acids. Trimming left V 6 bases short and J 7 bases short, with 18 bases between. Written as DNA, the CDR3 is TGCAGCGTCAACACCGGGACACCCGGTGAAGCTTTCTTT. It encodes CSVNTGTPGEAFF.

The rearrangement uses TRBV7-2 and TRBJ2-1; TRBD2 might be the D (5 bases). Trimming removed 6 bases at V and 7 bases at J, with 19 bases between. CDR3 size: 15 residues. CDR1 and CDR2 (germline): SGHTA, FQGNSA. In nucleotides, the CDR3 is TGTGCCAGCAGTACGAGCGGCACAAGAGAGAATGAGCAGTTCTTC. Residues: CASSTSGTRENEQFF.

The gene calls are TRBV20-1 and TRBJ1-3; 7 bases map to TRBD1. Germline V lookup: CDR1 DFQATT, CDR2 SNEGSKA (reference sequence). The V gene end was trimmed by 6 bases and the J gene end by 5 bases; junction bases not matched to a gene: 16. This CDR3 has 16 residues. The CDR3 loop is CSAKGRPRQGRNTIYF. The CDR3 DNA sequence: TGCAGTGCAAAAGGTCGCCCGCGACAGGGAAGAAACACCATATATTTT.

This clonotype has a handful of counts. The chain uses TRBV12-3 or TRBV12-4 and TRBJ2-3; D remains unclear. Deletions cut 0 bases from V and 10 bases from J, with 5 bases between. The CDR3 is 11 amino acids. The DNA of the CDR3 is TGTGCCAGCAGTTTAGCGCGGTCGCAGTATTTT. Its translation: CASSLARSQYF.

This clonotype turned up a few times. CDR3: CSASQASSYNEQFF. CDR3 nucleotide sequence: TGCAGTGCTAGTCAGGCGAGCTCCTACAATGAGCAGTTCTTC. The V and J genes are TRBV20-1 and TRBJ2-1, with D uncertain. The CDR3 runs 14 residues. CDR1 is DFQATT, CDR2 SNEGSKA, per germline (reference sequence). V was pared by 3 bases and J by 0 bases, with 9 bases between.

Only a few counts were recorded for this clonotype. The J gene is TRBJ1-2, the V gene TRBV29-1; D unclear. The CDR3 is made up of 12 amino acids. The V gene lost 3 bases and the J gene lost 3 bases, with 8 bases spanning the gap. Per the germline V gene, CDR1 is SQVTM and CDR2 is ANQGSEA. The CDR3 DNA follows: TGCAGCGTTGAGAGGGAGGACTATGGCTACACCTTC. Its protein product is CSVEREDYGYTF.

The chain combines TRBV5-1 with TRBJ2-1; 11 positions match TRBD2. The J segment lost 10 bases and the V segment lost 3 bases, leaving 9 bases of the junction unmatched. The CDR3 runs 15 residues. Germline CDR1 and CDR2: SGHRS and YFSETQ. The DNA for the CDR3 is TGCGCCAGCAGCTCCATAGCGGGAGGGCCGGGAGAGCAGTTCTTC. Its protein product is CASSSIAGGPGEQFF.

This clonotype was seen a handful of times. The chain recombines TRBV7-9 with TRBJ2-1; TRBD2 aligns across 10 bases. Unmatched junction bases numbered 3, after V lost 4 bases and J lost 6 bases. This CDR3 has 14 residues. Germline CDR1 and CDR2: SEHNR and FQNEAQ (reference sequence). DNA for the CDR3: TGTGCCAGCAGCTGGACTAGCGGCCCCAATGAGCAGTTCTTC. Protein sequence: CASSWTSGPNEQFF.